A selection of T cell receptor beta chains follows, all from one sample in a study of blood T cell repertoires in COVID-19. Using immunoSEQ multiplex PCR, the repertoire was profiled, and TCRdb retains in-frame clones only, with some absent. Of over 250,000 clones listed, approximately 89% are singletons. Sequenced material: PBMCs or T cells enriched from blood (not recorded which). The origin of the receptors is a woman aged 55 to 70 who had recovered from COVID-19. Each CDR3 is given with its conserved first and last residue. The D gene is left open where the match is weak. A row's size may be missing; if present it is once, few, many or a size class.

.	.	TRBV6-6	TRBJ1-5	CASRAIENQPQHF	TGTGCCAGCAGAGCGATAGAGAATCAGCCCCAGCATTTT
TRBD2	.	TRBV4-1	TRBJ2-5	CASSHPRTSGGTQETQYF	TGCGCCAGCAGCCACCCCAGGACTAGCGGAGGAACCCAAGAGACCCAGTACTTC
.	once	TRBV11-1	TRBJ2-1	CASSFRSLRYNEQFF	TGTGCCAGCAGCTTCCGCTCGCTGCGTTACAATGAGCAGTTCTTC
TRBD1	.	TRBV7-9	TRBJ1-1	CAILEQGAATEAFF	TGTGCCATCCTGGAACAGGGGGCAGCCACTGAAGCTTTCTTT
.	.	TRBV2	TRBJ2-2	CASRIQGVGELFF	TGTGCCAGCAGAATACAGGGTGTCGGGGAGCTGTTTTTT
.	.	TRBV27	TRBJ1-5	CASSFTGSRNQPQHF	TGTGCCAGCAGTTTCACAGGGTCGCGCAATCAGCCCCAGCATTTT
.	.	TRBV27	TRBJ2-1	CASSIQGLNEQFF	TGTGCCAGCAGTATCCAGGGGTTGAATGAGCAGTTCTTC
TRBD1	few	TRBV9	TRBJ1-4	CASSLSGQGGEKLFF	TGTGCCAGCAGTCTCTCGGGACAGGGGGGTGAAAAACTGTTTTTT
.	once	TRBV25-1	TRBJ2-5	CAGVVRETQYF	TGTGCCGGAGTTGTGCGGGAGACCCAGTACTTC
.	.	TRBV2	TRBJ2-1	CATAPNEQFF	TGTGCCACCGCGCCCAATGAGCAGTTCTTC
TRBD2	.	TRBV11-3	TRBJ2-1	CASSLYSGRTVGGEQFF	TGTGCCAGCAGCCTATATAGCGGGAGAACGGTCGGCGGTGAGCAGTTCTTC
.	.	TRBV18	TRBJ1-4	CASSPFAGRATNEKLFF	TGTGCCAGCTCACCATTTGCAGGGAGGGCAACTAATGAAAAACTGTTTTTT
.	.	TRBV9	TRBJ1-4	CASSVGGATNEKLFF	TGTGCCAGCAGCGTAGGGGGAGCAACTAATGAAAAACTGTTTTTT
.	.	TRBV15	TRBJ1-1	CATSRLVTENTEAFF	TGTGCCACCAGCAGATTGGTGACAGAGAACACTGAAGCTTTCTTT
.	.	TRBV2	TRBJ1-4	CASSAQGGDEKLFF	TGTGCCAGCAGTGCACAGGGAGGGGATGAAAAACTGTTTTTT
.	.	TRBV7-9	TRBJ1-1	CASSYSQGRGAFF	TGTGCCAGCAGTTACTCACAGGGTAGAGGAGCTTTCTTT
.	.	TRBV16	TRBJ1-6	CASSQALRGVNSPLHF	TGTGCCAGCAGCCAAGCCCTTCGAGGAGTGAATTCACCCCTCCACTTT
.	.	TRBV7-9	TRBJ1-5	CASSLGVSNQPQHF	TGTGCCAGCAGCTTAGGAGTTAGCAATCAGCCCCAGCATTTT
TRBD2	once	TRBV3-1/TRBV3-2	TRBJ2-2	CASRTRLADRGELFF	TGTGCCAGCAGAACAAGACTAGCGGATCGCGGGGAGCTGTTTTTT
.	.	TRBV5-1	TRBJ1-2	CASSPGDTRGYTF	TGCGCCAGCAGCCCCGGGGACACTCGCGGCTACACCTTC
.	.	TRBV4-2	TRBJ2-2	CASSQESASSTGELFF	TGTGCCAGCAGCCAGGAATCGGCTAGCAGCACCGGGGAGCTGTTTTTT
.	.	TRBV11-1	TRBJ1-1	CASSSISGATEAFF	TGTGCCAGCAGCTCCATCTCAGGGGCCACTGAAGCTTTCTTT
TRBD1	.	TRBV3-1/TRBV3-2	TRBJ2-1	CASSDPGGWLYEQFF	TGTGCCAGCAGCGATCCAGGGGGTTGGTTATATGAGCAGTTCTTC
TRBD2	.	TRBV28	TRBJ2-1	CASSLLAGGPGSYNEQFF	TGTGCCAGCAGTCTACTAGCGGGGGGGCCGGGATCCTACAATGAGCAGTTCTTC
TRBD2	once	TRBV7-8	TRBJ2-2	CASSLGRLAGDTGELFF	TGTGCCAGCAGCTTAGGTCGACTAGCGGGAGACACCGGGGAGCTGTTTTTT
.	.	TRBV24-1	TRBJ2-5	CATSDALGGETQYF	TGTGCCACCAGTGATGCCCTCGGTGGAGAGACCCAGTACTTC
TRBD1	.	TRBV5-1	TRBJ1-2	CASSPTGADYGYTF	TGCGCCAGCAGCCCAACAGGGGCCGACTATGGCTACACCTTC
.	.	TRBV19	TRBJ1-5	CASSVFDRNQPQHF	TGTGCCAGTAGTGTATTTGACAGAAATCAGCCCCAGCATTTT
TRBD1	.	TRBV18	TRBJ2-4	CASSHDRGVLERKNIQYF	TGTGCCAGCTCACACGACAGGGGAGTCTTGGAAAGGAAAAACATTCAGTACTTC
TRBD2	.	TRBV19	TRBJ2-1	CASSWTSGRVTNEQFF	TGTGCCAGTAGTTGGACTAGCGGGAGAGTAACCAATGAGCAGTTCTTC
TRBD2	.	TRBV2	TRBJ2-1	CASSEVAGEWYNEQFF	TGTGCCAGCAGTGAAGTAGCGGGAGAGTGGTACAATGAGCAGTTCTTC
.	.	TRBV10-2	TRBJ1-2	CASSDNSPYGYTF	TGCGCCAGCAGTGATAACAGTCCCTATGGCTACACCTTC
.	.	TRBV12-3/TRBV12-4	TRBJ2-2	CAIKGGNTGELFF	TGTGCCATAAAGGGAGGTAACACCGGGGAGCTGTTTTTT
.	few	TRBV21-1	TRBJ1-1	CASSTHGAHTEAFF	TGTGCCAGCAGCACGCACGGTGCGCACACTGAAGCTTTCTTT
TRBD2	.	TRBV28	TRBJ2-7	CASKLAGLYEQYF	TGTGCCAGCAAGCTAGCGGGACTCTACGAGCAGTACTTC